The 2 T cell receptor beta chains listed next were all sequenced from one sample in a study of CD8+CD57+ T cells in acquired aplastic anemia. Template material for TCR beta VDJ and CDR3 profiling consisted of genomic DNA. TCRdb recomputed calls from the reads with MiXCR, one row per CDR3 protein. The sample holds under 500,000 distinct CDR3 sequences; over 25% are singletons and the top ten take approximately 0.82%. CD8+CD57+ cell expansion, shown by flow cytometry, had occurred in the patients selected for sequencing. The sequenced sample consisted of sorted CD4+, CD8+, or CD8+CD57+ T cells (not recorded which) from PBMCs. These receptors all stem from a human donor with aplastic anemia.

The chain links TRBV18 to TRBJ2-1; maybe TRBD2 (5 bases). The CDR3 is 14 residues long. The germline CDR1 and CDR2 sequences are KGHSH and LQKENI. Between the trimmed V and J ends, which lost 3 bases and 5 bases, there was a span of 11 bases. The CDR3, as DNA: TGTGCCAGCTCACCGGACGCGAGGGACAATGAGCAGTTCTTC. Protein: CASSPDARDNEQFF.

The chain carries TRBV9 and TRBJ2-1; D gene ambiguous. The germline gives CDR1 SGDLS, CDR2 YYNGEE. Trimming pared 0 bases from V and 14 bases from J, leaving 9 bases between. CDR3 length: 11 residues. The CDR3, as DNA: TGTGCCAGCAGCGTAGAGACCGTTAAGTTCTTC. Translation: CASSVETVKFF.